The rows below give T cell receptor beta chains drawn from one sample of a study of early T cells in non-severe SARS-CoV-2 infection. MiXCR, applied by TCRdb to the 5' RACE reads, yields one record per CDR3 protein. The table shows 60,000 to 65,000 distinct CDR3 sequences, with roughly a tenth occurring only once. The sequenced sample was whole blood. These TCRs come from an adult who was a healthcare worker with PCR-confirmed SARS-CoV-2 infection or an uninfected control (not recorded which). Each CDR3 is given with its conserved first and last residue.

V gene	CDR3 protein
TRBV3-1	CASRGGPKNYGYTF
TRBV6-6	CASSSDRDRGLSQPQHF
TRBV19	CASTASSNNEQFF
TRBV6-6	CASRTDLDGLMNTEAFF
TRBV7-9	CACSSKTGTSITDTQYF
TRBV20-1	CSARADKNTEAFF
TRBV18	CASSPGLQGTEAFF
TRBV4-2	CASSQDSGGADTQYF
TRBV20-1	CSARIAGSTDTQYF
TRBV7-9	CASILEGQIGTEAFF
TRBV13	CASSSVTERTIYF
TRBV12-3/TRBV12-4	CASSSGRFTHSNQPQHF
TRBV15	CATSRDLADTQYF
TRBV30	CAWSVIPGTQFF
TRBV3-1	CASSQNQRTGGDTQYF
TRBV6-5	CASSPTRSGANVLTF
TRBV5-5	CASSLDSNQPQHF
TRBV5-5	CASSLGQGTNTGELFF
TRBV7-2	CASSRPSVSGTQYF
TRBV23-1	CASSQRQDHYGYTF
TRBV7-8	CASSPLGTGSNQPQHF
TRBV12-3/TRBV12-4	CASSFSGRESPLHF
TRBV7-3	CALSLSGYNSPLHF
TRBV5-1	CASSRGQGSTGELFF
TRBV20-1	CSAAGTVDNEQFF
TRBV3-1	CASGQGTGELFF
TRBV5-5	CASSLDWRQTLLPSTDTQYF
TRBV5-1	CASGVSGLDTQYF
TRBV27	CASSRTGYNSPLHF
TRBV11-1	CASSLDRFGGGFYNEQFF
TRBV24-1	CATSDLSARGGSTDTQYF
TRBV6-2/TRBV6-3	CASSYLVGGENIQYF
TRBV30	CAWSPQGAGAEAFF